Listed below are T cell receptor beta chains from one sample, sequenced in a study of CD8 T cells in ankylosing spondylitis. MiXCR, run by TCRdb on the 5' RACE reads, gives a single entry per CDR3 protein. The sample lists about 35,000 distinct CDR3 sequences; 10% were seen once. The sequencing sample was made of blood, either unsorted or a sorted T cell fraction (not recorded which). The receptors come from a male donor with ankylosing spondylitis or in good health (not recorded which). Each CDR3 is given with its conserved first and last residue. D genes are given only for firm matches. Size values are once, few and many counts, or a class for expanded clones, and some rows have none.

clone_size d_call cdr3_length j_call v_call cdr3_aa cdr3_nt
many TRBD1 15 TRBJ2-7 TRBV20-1 CSARDRVTGSHEQYF TGCAGTGCTAGAGATCGGGTGACAGGGTCCCACGAGCAGTACTTC
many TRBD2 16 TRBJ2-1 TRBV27 CASSSPTSGDYNEQFF TGTGCCAGCAGTTCTCCGACTAGCGGTGATTACAATGAGCAGTTCTTC
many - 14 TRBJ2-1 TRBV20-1 CSASGIDSYNEQFF TGCAGTGCTAGCGGGATCGACTCCTACAATGAGCAGTTCTTC
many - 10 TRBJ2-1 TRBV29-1 CSGAYNEQFF TGCAGCGGAGCGTACAATGAGCAGTTCTTC
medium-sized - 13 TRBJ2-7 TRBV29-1 CSVEFPDTYEQYF TGCAGCGTTGAATTTCCGGATACCTACGAGCAGTACTTC
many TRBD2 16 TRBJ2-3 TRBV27 CASSLLAGGPYLEQYF TGTGCCAGCAGTCTGCTAGCGGGAGGGCCCTATCTTGAGCAGTATTTT
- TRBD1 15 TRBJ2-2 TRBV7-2 CASSLRGLGTGELFF TGTGCCAGCAGCTTAAGGGGGCTAGGCACCGGGGAGCTGTTTTTT
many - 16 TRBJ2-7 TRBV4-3 CASSQDPTGRLHEQYF TGCGCCAGCAGCCAAGATCCGACAGGGAGGTTGCACGAGCAGTACTTC
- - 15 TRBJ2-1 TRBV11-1 CASMRSLASDNEQFF TGTGCCAGCATGCGATCTTTAGCTAGCGACAATGAGCAGTTCTTC
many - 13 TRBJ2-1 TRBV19 CASSPRGYNEQFF TGTGCCAGTAGTCCCAGGGGCTACAATGAGCAGTTCTTC
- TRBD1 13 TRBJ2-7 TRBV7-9 CAMSPGQGLEQYF TGTGCCATGAGCCCCGGACAGGGGCTCGAGCAGTACTTC
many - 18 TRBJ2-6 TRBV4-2 CASSQGPISPEGANVLTF TGTGCCAGCAGCCAAGGCCCCATCTCGCCCGAAGGGGCCAACGTCCTGACTTTC
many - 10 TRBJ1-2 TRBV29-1 CSVGGGSYTF TGCAGCGTTGGTGGGGGGAGCTACACCTTC
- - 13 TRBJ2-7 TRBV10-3 CAMSPGQPCEQYF TGTGCCATGAGCCCCGGACAGCCCTGCGAGCAGTACTTC
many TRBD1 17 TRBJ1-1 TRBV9 CASSVEGSPRGDTEAFF TGTGCCAGCAGCGTAGAAGGTTCCCCCAGGGGGGACACTGAAGCTTTCTTT
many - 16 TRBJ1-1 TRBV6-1 CASSPGVAEWNTEAFF TGTGCCAGCAGTCCGGGCGTGGCGGAATGGAACACTGAAGCTTTCTTT
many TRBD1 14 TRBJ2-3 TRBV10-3 CAIRTGGEFDTQYF TGTGCCATCCGGACAGGGGGGGAGTTCGATACGCAGTATTTT
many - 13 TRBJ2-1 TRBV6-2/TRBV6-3 CASRGRVADEQFF TGTGCCAGCAGGGGACGGGTAGCAGATGAGCAGTTCTTC
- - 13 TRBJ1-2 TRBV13 CAMSPGTLYGYTF TGTGCCATGAGCCCCGGGACCCTCTATGGCTACACCTTC
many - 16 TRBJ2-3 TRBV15 CATSRGGLIQTDTQYF TGTGCCACCAGCAGAGGTGGACTGATCCAAACAGATACGCAGTATTTT
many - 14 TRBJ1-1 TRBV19 CASSIRLQNTEAFF TGTGCCAGTAGTATCCGACTCCAGAACACTGAAGCTTTCTTT
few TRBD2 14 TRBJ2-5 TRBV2 CASSERLAGETQYF TGTGCCAGCAGTGAACGACTAGCGGGCGAGACCCAGTACTTC
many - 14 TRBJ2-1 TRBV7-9 CASSLGASSDEQFF TGTGCCAGCAGCTTAGGCGCTAGCTCGGATGAGCAGTTCTTC
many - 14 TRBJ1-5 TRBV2 CASSGSYSNQPQHF TGTGCCAGCAGTGGCAGCTATAGCAATCAGCCCCAGCATTTT
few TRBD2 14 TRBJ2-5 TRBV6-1 CASSGTSGQETQYF TGTGCCAGCAGCGGGACTAGCGGGCAAGAGACCCAGTACTTC
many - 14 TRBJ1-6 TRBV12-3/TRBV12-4 CASSSDRASMSLHF TGTGCCAGCAGCTCAGACCGAGCTAGTATGTCCCTCCACTTT
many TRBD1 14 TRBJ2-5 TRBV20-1 CSAVPGQGKETQYF TGCAGTGCTGTACCGGGACAGGGCAAAGAGACCCAGTACTTC
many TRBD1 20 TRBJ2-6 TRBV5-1 CASSLGETGRWGSGANVLTF TGCGCCAGCAGCTTAGGCGAGACAGGGCGTTGGGGATCTGGGGCCAACGTCCTGACTTTC
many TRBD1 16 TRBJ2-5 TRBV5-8 CASSSGQFFSEETQYF TGTGCCAGCAGCTCGGGACAGTTCTTTAGCGAGGAGACCCAGTACTTC
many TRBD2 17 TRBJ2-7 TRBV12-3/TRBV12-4 CASSLDPPGLAGPEQYF TGTGCCAGCAGTTTGGACCCACCGGGACTAGCGGGACCCGAGCAGTACTTC
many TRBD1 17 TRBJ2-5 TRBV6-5 CASSYSVGTGAQETQYF TGTGCCAGCAGTTACTCTGTCGGGACAGGGGCGCAAGAGACCCAGTACTTC
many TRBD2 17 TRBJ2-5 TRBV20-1 CSARAAGTSGRAETQYF TGCAGTGCTAGAGCCGCCGGGACTAGCGGGAGGGCGGAGACCCAGTACTTC
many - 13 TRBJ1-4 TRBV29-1 CSVPGLRGEKLFF TGCAGCGTACCGGGACTGAGGGGTGAAAAACTGTTTTTT
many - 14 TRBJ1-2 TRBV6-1 CASNLGRANYGYTF TGTGCCAGCAACCTGGGACGTGCTAACTATGGCTACACCTTC
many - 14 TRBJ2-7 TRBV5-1 CASSLSTALDKQYF TGCGCCAGCAGCTTGTCGACGGCCTTGGATAAGCAGTACTTC
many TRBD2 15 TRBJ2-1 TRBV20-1 CSASTSGSSYNEQFF TGCAGTGCTAGTACTAGCGGCAGCTCCTACAATGAGCAGTTCTTC
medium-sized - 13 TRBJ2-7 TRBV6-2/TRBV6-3 CASSRDAPYEQYF TGTGCCAGCAGTCGGGACGCCCCCTACGAGCAGTACTTC
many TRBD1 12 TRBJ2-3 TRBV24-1 CATSDSGTAQYF TGTGCCACCAGTGATTCGGGGACAGCGCAGTATTTT
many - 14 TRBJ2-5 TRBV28 CASSSSWLQETQYF TGTGCCAGCAGTTCCTCTTGGTTACAAGAGACCCAGTACTTC
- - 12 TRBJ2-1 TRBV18 CASSPRVDEQFF TGTGCCAGCTCACCCAGGGTCGATGAGCAGTTCTTC
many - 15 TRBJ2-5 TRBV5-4 CASSSRDTTKQTQYF TGTGCCAGCAGCTCCCGGGACACCACCAAACAGACCCAGTACTTC
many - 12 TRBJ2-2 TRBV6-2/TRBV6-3 CASRSNTGELFF TGTGCCAGCAGAAGTAACACCGGGGAGCTGTTTTTT